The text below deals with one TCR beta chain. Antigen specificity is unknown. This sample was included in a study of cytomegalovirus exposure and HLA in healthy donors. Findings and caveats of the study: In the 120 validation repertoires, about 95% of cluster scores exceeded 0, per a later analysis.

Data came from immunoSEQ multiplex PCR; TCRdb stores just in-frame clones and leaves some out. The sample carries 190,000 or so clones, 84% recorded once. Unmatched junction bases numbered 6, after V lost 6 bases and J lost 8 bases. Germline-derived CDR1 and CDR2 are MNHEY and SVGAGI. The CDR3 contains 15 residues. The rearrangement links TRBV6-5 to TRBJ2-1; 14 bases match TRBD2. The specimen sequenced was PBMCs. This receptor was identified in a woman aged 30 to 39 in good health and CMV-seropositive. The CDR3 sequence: CASRAPGLAGDEQFF. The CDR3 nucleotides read TGTGCCAGCAGAGCACCGGGACTAGCGGGGGATGAGCAGTTCTTC.